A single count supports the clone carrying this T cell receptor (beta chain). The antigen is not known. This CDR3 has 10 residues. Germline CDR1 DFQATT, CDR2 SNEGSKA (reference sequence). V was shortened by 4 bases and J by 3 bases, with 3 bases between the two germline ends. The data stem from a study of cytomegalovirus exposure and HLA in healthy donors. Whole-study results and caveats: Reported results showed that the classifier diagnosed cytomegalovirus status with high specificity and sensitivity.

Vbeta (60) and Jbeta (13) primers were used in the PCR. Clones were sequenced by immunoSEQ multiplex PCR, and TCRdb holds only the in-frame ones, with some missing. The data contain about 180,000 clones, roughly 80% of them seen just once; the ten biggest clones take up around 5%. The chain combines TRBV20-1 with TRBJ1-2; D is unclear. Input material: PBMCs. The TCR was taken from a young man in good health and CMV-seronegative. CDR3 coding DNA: TGCAGTGCTAACTACTATGGCTACACCTTC. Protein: CSANYYGYTF.